This TCR beta chain was obtained from a study of beta chain features in type 1 diabetes. The authors reverse transcribed all of the isolated RNA, so sequencing captured expressed TCRB transcripts. Here immunoSEQ multiplex PCR was the method, and the copy in TCRdb shows in-frame clones only, minus some. This sample carries over 120,000 clones, 10% of them seen once, and the ten largest clones take under 1.5%. Germline CDR1 reads KGHSH; CDR2 reads LQKENI. The V end was cut by 2 bases, the J end by 2 bases, with 6 bases between. CDR3 length: 13 amino acids. The source material was naive CD4+ T cells from blood. The TCR was taken from a man aged 18 to 29 in good health. This chain connects TRBV18 to TRBJ2-5; D is ambiguous. The CDR3 DNA sequence: TGTGCCAGCTCACCATCGGTTCAAGAGACCCAGTACTTC. It is translated as CASSPSVQETQYF. Filled out from reference TRBV18 and TRBJ2-5, the complete variable domain reads NAGVMQNPRHLVRRRGQEARLRCSPMKGHSHVYWYRQLPEEGLKFMVYLQKENIIDESGMPKERFSAEFPKEGPSILRIQQVVRGDSAAYFCASSPSVQETQYFGPGTRLLVL.